The entry that follows covers one T cell receptor (beta chain) sequence. Its antigen is as yet unknown. Treatment specified: approximately nine-day PBMC culture with coronavirus spike peptide pools or control peptides (ViraFEST assay). This entry comes from a study of vaccination and CD4 T cells after COVID-19. Study at large: The post-COVID samples were taken a median around 93 days after diagnosis, anywhere from 35 to 161.

Germline assignment: CDR1 MNHEY and CDR2 SVGAGI. V was cut by 4 bases and J by 4 bases, with 11 bases left in between. The CDR3 is 15 residues long. The Oncomine TCR Beta short-read assay sequenced DNA from cultured CD4+ T cells. Each CDR3 protein is one row after TCRdb ran MiXCR on the PCR reads. This sample has 14,000 or so distinct CDR3 sequences; roughly 27% occur once, and the top ten carry roughly 19%. The sequence derives from a human donor who received a COVID-19 vaccine. The J gene is TRBJ2-6, the V gene TRBV6-5; perhaps TRBD1 as D (6 bases). The source was CD4+ T cells from blood, cultured in vitro, collected before SARS-CoV-2 vaccination. CDR3 sequence reads: CASSSQGTGANVLTF. Written as DNA, the CDR3 is TGTGCCAGCAGTTCCCAGGGGACCGGGGCCAACGTCCTGACTTTC.